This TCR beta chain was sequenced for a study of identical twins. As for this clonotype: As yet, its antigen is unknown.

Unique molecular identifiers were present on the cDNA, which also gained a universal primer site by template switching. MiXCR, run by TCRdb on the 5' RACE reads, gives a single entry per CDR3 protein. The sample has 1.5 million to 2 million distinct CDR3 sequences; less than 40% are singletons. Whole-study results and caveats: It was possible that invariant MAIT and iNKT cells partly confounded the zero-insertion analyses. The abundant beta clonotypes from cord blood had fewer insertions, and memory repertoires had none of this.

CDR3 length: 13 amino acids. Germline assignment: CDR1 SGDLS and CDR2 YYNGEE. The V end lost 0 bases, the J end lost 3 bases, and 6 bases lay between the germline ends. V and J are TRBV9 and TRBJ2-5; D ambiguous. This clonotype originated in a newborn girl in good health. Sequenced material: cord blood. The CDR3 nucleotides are TGTGCCAGCAGCGTAGCGCCGAAAGAGACCCAGTACTTC. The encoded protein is CASSVAPKETQYF.